This is a list of T cell receptor beta chains from one sample in a study of human T cells and chemical hapten exposure. TCRdb used MiXCR to reprocess the RACE reads, holding one entry per CDR3 protein. The sample lists 50,000 to 70,000 distinct CDR3 sequences; about 6% were seen once. Sequencing used whole blood. These receptors all come from a female donor in good health. Some clones in this sample may be carry-over from other donors' samples. CDR3s include the opening cysteine and the closing phenylalanine or tryptophan. A D gene is named only where the DNA matches it firmly. Not all rows give a size; the values are once, few, many and, for expanded clones, a class.

v_call	j_call	d_call	clone_size	cdr3_nt	cdr3_aa
TRBV6-1	TRBJ2-7	-	few	TGTGCCAGCAGTGAAAGTTTTTTCTACGAGCAGTACTTC	CASSESFFYEQYF
TRBV6-2/TRBV6-3	TRBJ2-7	TRBD2	few	TGTGCCAGCAGTTCCGGGACTAGCGGTTACGAGCAGTACTTC	CASSSGTSGYEQYF
TRBV7-9	TRBJ1-2	-	-	TGTGCCAGCAGCCCGGGCCAAAGAGAGGGCTACACCTTC	CASSPGQREGYTF
TRBV29-1	TRBJ1-1	TRBD1	few	TGCAGCGTTCATCCGGGACAGGGCCACATTGAAGCTTTCTTT	CSVHPGQGHIEAFF
TRBV15	TRBJ2-5	-	-	TGTGCCACCAGCAGGAGACAGGAAGAGACCCAGTACTTC	CATSRRQEETQYF
TRBV11-2	TRBJ2-3	-	many	TGTGCCAGCAGCTTATGCGGAGGGGATACGCAGTATTTT	CASSLCGGDTQYF
TRBV19	TRBJ2-5	-	-	TGTGCCAGTAGTTCCACTTCCTCAGGGGATGAGACCCAGTACTTC	CASSSTSSGDETQYF
TRBV7-2	TRBJ1-4	-	-	TGTGCCAGCGCGGTTTTCACTAATGAAAAACTGTTTTTT	CASAVFTNEKLFF
TRBV27	TRBJ2-7	-	few	TGTGCCAGCAGTTTTCCAGGGGCCCACGAGCAGTACTTC	CASSFPGAHEQYF
TRBV5-1	TRBJ2-1	TRBD1	few	TGCGCCAGCAGCCGGGACAGGGGACACAATGAGCAGTTCTTC	CASSRDRGHNEQFF
TRBV27	TRBJ1-1	-	many	TGTGCCAGCAGTACCAGGGGCCTCCTCCAAGCTTTCTTT	CASSTRGLLQAFF
TRBV20-1	TRBJ1-2	-	-	TGCAGTGCTAGAGAAAGTGGGGACTATGGCTACACCTTC	CSARESGDYGYTF
TRBV28	TRBJ1-5	TRBD1	many	TGTGCCAGCAGGAGGACAGGAGACAATCAGCCCCAGCATTTT	CASRRTGDNQPQHF
TRBV20-1	TRBJ2-7	-	few	TGCAGTCTCCGCGTAGGAGGCGAGCAGTACTTC	CSLRVGGEQYF
TRBV6-1	TRBJ2-2	TRBD1	-	TGTGCCAGCAGAGAACCCGGGACAGGGGATTCCGGGGAGCTGTTTTTT	CASREPGTGDSGELFF
TRBV2	TRBJ1-6	TRBD1	few	TGTGCCAGCAGTGTTAACAGGGGGCTGGAAAATAATTCACCCCTCCACTTT	CASSVNRGLENNSPLHF
TRBV12-3/TRBV12-4	TRBJ2-1	-	-	TGTGCCAGCAGGATACTGGGCTCCTCCTACAATGAGCAGTTCTTC	CASRILGSSYNEQFF
TRBV27	TRBJ2-3	-	-	TGTGCCAGCAGTTTTGGTCTGGGGGGAGATACGCAGTATTTT	CASSFGLGGDTQYF
TRBV3-1	TRBJ2-5	TRBD1	few	TGTGCCAGCAGCCAAGGGGGGACAGGACACCAAGAGACCCAGTACTTC	CASSQGGTGHQETQYF
TRBV27	TRBJ1-3	-	many	TGTTCCTTTGCCGAAGGGGACGACAACTCTGGAAACACCATATATTTT	CSFAEGDDNSGNTIYF
TRBV3-1	TRBJ1-5	-	many	TGTGCCAGCAGCCAAGATGTCGGTCAGCCCCAGCATTTT	CASSQDVGQPQHF
TRBV7-8	TRBJ2-7	-	few	TGTGCCAGCAGCTTTGGGTCCGACTACTACGAGCAGTACTTC	CASSFGSDYYEQYF
TRBV7-2	TRBJ2-7	TRBD2	many	TGTGCCAGCAGCTTAACGGGACTAGCGGGGCCCTACGAGCAGTACTTC	CASSLTGLAGPYEQYF
TRBV20-1	TRBJ2-1	TRBD2	many	TGCAGTGCTATGAAGCGGGAGGGCCTAGGTGAGCAGTTCTTC	CSAMKREGLGEQFF
TRBV12-3/TRBV12-4	TRBJ1-1	-	many	TGTGCCAGCAGACCCACAGTTATGAACACTGAAGCTTTCTTT	CASRPTVMNTEAFF
TRBV21-1	TRBJ2-3	-	-	TGTGCCAGCAGCAACGCAATACAGGGGGCGAAAGATACGCAGTATTTT	CASSNAIQGAKDTQYF
TRBV7-2	TRBJ2-2	-	few	TGTGCCAGCAGCTTTTACTCCGGGGAGCTGTTTTTT	CASSFYSGELFF
TRBV12-3/TRBV12-4	TRBJ1-1	-	few	TGTGCCAGCAGTTTACACAGGAAGAACACTGAAGCTTTCTTT	CASSLHRKNTEAFF
TRBV7-9	TRBJ2-3	-	few	TGTGCCAGCAGCTCGATCCATACTAGCACAGATACGCAGTATTTT	CASSSIHTSTDTQYF
TRBV28	TRBJ2-7	-	many	TGTGCCAGCAACTTGGGGGGGCGCGAGCAGTACTTC	CASNLGGREQYF
TRBV4-3	TRBJ1-3	-	many	TGCGCCAGCAGCCAAGAGGCGTCTAATTCTGGAAACACCATATATTTT	CASSQEASNSGNTIYF
TRBV29-1	TRBJ1-6	TRBD1	-	TGCAGCGTTACGGACAGGGCAAATTCACCCCTCCACTTT	CSVTDRANSPLHF
TRBV4-1	TRBJ1-5	TRBD1	-	TGCGCCAGCAGCCAAGGCGGACAGGGCGGTCAGCCCCAGCATTTT	CASSQGGQGGQPQHF
TRBV7-8	TRBJ1-1	-	many	TGTGCCAGCAGCTTTGGGAACACTGAAGCTTTCTTT	CASSFGNTEAFF
TRBV13	TRBJ2-1	-	medium-sized	TGTGCCAGCAGCGATAGTGTGAGCGATGAGCAGTTCTTC	CASSDSVSDEQFF
TRBV28	TRBJ1-5	-	many	TGTGCCAGCAGTTTACGACAGAGCAATCAGCCCCAGCATTTT	CASSLRQSNQPQHF
TRBV2	TRBJ2-6	-	-	TGTGCCAGCAGGGGGGCCTCCTCTGGGGCCAACGTCCTGACTTTC	CASRGASSGANVLTF
TRBV28	TRBJ2-3	-	many	TGTGCCAGCATCGGACTGGGAGCAGATACGCAGTATTTT	CASIGLGADTQYF
TRBV28	TRBJ2-3	-	many	TGTGCCAGCACCGCCGGGACAACACACACAGATACGCAGTATTTT	CASTAGTTHTDTQYF
TRBV4-1	TRBJ2-7	-	many	TGCGCCAGCAGCCAAGGAGGGGAGGTAAACGGAGACGAGCAGTACTTC	CASSQGGEVNGDEQYF
TRBV2	TRBJ2-7	-	many	TGTGCCAGCAGTGTGCGGCGGGACCCCCCGGTCTACGAGCAGTACTTC	CASSVRRDPPVYEQYF
TRBV5-1	TRBJ2-5	-	few	TGCGCCAGCACCCGAGCAGCGGGCGAGACCCAGTACTTC	CASTRAAGETQYF
TRBV5-4	TRBJ1-1	-	many	TGTGCCAGCAGCTATGACACCTCTAACACTGAAGCTTTCTTT	CASSYDTSNTEAFF
TRBV6-2/TRBV6-3	TRBJ2-6	-	many	TGTGCCAGCAGTTCCGCGGGACGGTATGGGGCCAACGTCCTGACTTTC	CASSSAGRYGANVLTF
TRBV6-6	TRBJ1-1	TRBD1	-	TGTGCCAGCAGTTACCCGGGACAGGGCACTGAAGCTTTCTTT	CASSYPGQGTEAFF
TRBV30	TRBJ1-1	TRBD1	many	TGTGCCTGGAGCCGACAGGGCTGGGAAGCTTTCTTT	CAWSRQGWEAFF
TRBV19	TRBJ1-2	-	few	TGTGCCAGTACATTGGGCTATGGCTACACCTTC	CASTLGYGYTF
TRBV20-1	TRBJ1-4	TRBD1	many	TGCAGTGCCCCGACAGGGTCGGATGAAAAACTGTTTTTT	CSAPTGSDEKLFF
TRBV3-1	TRBJ1-1	TRBD1	many	TGTGCCAGCAGCCAAGACCCAACGGGACAGGGCATGGTCTCTGAAGCTTTCTTT	CASSQDPTGQGMVSEAFF
TRBV10-3	TRBJ2-7	TRBD2	-	TGTGCCATCAGTGATAGGGGGGTTAGCGGGAGACCCCCCTACGAGCAGTACTTC	CAISDRGVSGRPPYEQYF
TRBV20-1	TRBJ2-7	-	few	TGCAGTGCTAGCCCTAAAGGGGGGGTATACGAGCAGTACTTC	CSASPKGGVYEQYF
TRBV10-1	TRBJ1-1	-	-	TGCGCCAGCAGTGAAAACGCGCAGGGAGGTACTGAAGCTTTCTTT	CASSENAQGGTEAFF
TRBV30	TRBJ2-1	-	-	TGTGCCTGGAGTGTATTGATGAGAGGCGAGCAGTTCTTC	CAWSVLMRGEQFF
TRBV28	TRBJ1-1	-	many	TGTGCCAGCAGCCTGCTGGGGCAGAGAGGTGAAGCTTTCTTT	CASSLLGQRGEAFF
TRBV20-1	TRBJ1-1	-	few	TGCAGTGCCAAAAACGACGGGAACACTGAAGCTTTCTTT	CSAKNDGNTEAFF
TRBV29-1	TRBJ2-7	-	many	TGCAGCGTCTTATCCTACGAGCAGTACTTC	CSVLSYEQYF
TRBV15	TRBJ2-1	TRBD1	many	TGTGCCACCAGCAGGGGGAGGGACAGGGGCTACAACAATGAGCAGTTCTTC	CATSRGRDRGYNNEQFF